This T cell receptor (beta chain) was identified during a study of blood T cell repertoires in COVID-19. Study-wide background: The samples span acute and convalescent COVID-19 from the United States, Italy and Spain. PBMCs, B-cell-depleted T cells, or T cells provided the cDNA or gDNA that made up the material.

V lost 7 bases, J lost 2 bases, and 5 bases stayed unmatched. The CDR3 consists of 14 residues. Germline V gives CDR1 SNHLY, CDR2 FYNNEI. In the study's own analysis: From reference gene primer amplification, estimates of nucleated cell counts were derived. Method: immunoSEQ multiplex PCR; TCRdb's copy keeps in-frame clones and lacks some. V and J calls and clone size are copied from that table; D and trimming were computed from the DNA. The data hold around 270,000 clones, with around 89% observed a single time. The chain links TRBV2 to TRBJ1-5; 7 nucleotides match TRBD1. This TCR was sampled from a man aged 40-55 years with acute or convalescent COVID-19. What was sequenced was peripheral blood. The CDR3 loop is CASTGQDRNQPQHF. DNA of the CDR3: TGTGCCAGCACTGGACAGGACCGCAATCAGCCCCAGCATTTT.